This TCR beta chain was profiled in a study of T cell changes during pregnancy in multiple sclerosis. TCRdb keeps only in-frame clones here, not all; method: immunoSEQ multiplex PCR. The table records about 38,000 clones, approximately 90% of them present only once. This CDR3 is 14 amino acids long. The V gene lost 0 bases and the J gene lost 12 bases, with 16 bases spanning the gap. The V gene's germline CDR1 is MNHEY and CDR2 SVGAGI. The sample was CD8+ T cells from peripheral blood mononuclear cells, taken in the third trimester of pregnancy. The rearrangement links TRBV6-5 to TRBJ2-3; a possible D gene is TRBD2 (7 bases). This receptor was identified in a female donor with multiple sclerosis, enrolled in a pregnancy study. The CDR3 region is CASSYSRGRGNQYF. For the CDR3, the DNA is TGTGCCAGCAGTTACTCGAGAGGGAGGGGGAACCAGTATTTT.